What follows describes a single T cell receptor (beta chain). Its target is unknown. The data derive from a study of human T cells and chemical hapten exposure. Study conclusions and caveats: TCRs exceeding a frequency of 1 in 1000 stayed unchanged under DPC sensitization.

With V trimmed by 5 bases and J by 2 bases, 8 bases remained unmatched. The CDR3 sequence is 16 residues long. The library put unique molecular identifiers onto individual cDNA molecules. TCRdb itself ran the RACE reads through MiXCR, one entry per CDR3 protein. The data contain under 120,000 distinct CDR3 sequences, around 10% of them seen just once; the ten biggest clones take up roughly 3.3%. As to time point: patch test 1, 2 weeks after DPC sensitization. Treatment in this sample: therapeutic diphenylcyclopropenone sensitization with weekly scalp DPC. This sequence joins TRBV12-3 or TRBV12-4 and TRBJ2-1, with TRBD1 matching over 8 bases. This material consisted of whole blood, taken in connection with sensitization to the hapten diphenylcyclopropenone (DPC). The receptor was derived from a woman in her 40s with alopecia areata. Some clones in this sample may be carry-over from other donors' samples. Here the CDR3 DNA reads TGTGCCAGCAGTGTGTCACAGGGGGGTACCTACAATGAGCAGTTCTTC. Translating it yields CASSVSQGGTYNEQFF.